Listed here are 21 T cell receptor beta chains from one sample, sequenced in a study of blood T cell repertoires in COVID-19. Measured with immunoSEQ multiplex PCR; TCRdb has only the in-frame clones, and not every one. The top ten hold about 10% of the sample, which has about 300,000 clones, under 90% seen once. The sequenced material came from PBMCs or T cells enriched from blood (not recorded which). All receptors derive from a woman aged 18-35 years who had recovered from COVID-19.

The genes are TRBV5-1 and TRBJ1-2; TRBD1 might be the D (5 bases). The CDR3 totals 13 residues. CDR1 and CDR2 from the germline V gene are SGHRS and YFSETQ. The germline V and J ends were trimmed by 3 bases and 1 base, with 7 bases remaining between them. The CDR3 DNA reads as TGCGCCAGCAGCTCGACAGTTAACTATGGCTACACCTTC. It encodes CASSSTVNYGYTF. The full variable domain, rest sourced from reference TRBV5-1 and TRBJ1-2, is KAGVTQTPRYLIKTRGQQVTLSCSPISGHRSVSWYQQTPGQGLQFLFEYFSETQRNKGNFPGRFSGRQFSNSRSEMNVSTLELGDSALYLCASSSTVNYGYTFGSGTRLTVV.

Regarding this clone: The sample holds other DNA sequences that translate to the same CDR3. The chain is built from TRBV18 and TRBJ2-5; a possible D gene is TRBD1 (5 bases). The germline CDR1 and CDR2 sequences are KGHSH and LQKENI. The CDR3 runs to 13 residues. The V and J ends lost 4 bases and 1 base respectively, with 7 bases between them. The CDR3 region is CASSRDSQETQYF. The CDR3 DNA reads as TGTGCCAGCTCACGCGACAGCCAAGAGACCCAGTACTTC.

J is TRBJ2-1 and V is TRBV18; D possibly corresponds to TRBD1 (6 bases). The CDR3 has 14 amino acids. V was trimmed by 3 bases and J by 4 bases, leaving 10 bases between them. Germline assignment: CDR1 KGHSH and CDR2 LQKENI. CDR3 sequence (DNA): TGTGCCAGCTCACCCCCGACAGGATACAATGAGCAGTTCTTC. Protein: CASSPPTGYNEQFF.

The CDR3 protein is CASSSGTALNYGYTF. The CDR3 DNA follows: TGTGCCAGCAGCTCAGGGACAGCCCTTAACTATGGCTACACCTTC. This rearrangement joins TRBV7-9 to TRBJ1-2, with 7 bases matching TRBD1. The CDR3 is made up of 15 amino acids. The junction had 6 bases not matched to a gene; V was cut back by 4 bases and J by 1 base. The V gene's germline CDR1 is SEHNR and CDR2 FQNEAQ (reference sequence).

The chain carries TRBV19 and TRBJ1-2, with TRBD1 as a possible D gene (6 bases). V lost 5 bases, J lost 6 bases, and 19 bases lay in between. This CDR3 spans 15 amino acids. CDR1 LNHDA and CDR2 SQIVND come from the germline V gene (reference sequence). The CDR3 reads CASSPRTVGRDGYTF. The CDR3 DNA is TGTGCCAGTAGTCCTCGGACAGTGGGGAGGGATGGCTACACCTTC. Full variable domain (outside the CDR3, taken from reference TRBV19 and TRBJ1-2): DGGITQSPKYLFRKEGQNVTLSCEQNLNHDAMYWYRQDPGQGLRLIYYSQIVNDFQKGDIAEGYSVSREKKESFPLTVTSAQKNPTAFYLCASSPRTVGRDGYTFGSGTRLTVV.

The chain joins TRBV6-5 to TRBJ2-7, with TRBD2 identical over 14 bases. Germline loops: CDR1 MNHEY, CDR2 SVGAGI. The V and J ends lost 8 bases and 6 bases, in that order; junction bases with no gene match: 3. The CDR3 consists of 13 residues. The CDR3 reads CASRGTSGSEQYF. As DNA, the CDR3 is TGTGCCAGCCGAGGGACTAGCGGGAGCGAGCAGTACTTC.

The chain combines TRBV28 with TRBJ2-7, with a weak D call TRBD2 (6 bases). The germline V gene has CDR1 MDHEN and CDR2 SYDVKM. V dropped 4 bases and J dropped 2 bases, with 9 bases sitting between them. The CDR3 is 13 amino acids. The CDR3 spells CASSSAGTYEQYF. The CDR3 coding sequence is TGTGCCAGCAGTTCTGCGGGGACCTACGAGCAGTACTTC.

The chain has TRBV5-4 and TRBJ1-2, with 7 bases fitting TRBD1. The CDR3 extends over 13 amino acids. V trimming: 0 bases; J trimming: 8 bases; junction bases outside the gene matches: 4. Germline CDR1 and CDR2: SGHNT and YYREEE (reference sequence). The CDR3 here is CASSLETGWGYTF. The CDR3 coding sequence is TGTGCCAGCAGCTTGGAGACAGGGTGGGGCTACACCTTC.

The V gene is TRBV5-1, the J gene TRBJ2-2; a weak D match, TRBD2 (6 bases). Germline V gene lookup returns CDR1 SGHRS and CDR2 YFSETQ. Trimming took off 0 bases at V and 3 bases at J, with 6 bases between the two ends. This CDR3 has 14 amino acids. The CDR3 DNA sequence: TGCGCCAGCAGCTTGGGGAGGGACACCGGGGAGCTGTTTTTT. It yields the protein CASSLGRDTGELFF. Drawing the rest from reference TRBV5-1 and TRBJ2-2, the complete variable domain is KAGVTQTPRYLIKTRGQQVTLSCSPISGHRSVSWYQQTPGQGLQFLFEYFSETQRNKGNFPGRFSGRQFSNSRSEMNVSTLELGDSALYLCASSLGRDTGELFFGEGSRLTVL.

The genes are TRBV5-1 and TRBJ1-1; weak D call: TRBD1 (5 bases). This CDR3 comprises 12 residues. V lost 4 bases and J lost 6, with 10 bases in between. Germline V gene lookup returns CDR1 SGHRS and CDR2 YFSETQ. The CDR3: CASSGDSAEAFF. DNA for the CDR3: TGCGCCAGCAGCGGAGACAGCGCTGAAGCTTTCTTT.

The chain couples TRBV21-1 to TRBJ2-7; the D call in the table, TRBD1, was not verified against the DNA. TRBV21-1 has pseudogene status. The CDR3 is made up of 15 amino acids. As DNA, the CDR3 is TGTGCCAGGATTTACAGGGGGACAGGGGACAACGAGCAGTACTTC. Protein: CARIYRGTGDNEQYF.

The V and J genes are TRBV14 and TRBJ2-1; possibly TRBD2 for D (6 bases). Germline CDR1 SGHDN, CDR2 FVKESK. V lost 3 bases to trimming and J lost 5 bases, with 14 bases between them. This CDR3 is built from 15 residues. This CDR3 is CASSHRLGLDNEQFF. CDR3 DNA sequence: TGTGCCAGCAGCCACCGGCTGGGACTCGACAATGAGCAGTTCTTC.

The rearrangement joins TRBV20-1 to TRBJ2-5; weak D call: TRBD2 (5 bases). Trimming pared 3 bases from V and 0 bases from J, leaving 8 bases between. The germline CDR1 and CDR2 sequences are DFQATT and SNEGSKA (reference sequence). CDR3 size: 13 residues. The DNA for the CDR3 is TGCAGTGCTAGTTCGGGGTACCAAGAGACCCAGTACTTC. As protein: CSASSGYQETQYF.

The CDR3 region is CASSTGTANYGYTF. The CDR3, as DNA: TGTGCCAGCAGCACTGGGACAGCTAACTATGGCTACACCTTC. The chain carries TRBV5-4 and TRBJ1-2; 7 bases align to TRBD1. In germline, CDR1 is SGHNT, CDR2 YYREEE (reference sequence). The CDR3 is 14 amino acids. J was trimmed by 0 bases and V by 4 bases; bases with no gene match: 3. Looking up the rest from reference TRBV5-4 and TRBJ1-2 gives the full variable domain: ETGVTQSPTHLIKTRGQQVTLRCSSQSGHNTVSWYQQALGQGPQFIFQYYREEENGRGNFPPRFSGLQFPNYSSELNVNALELDDSALYLCASSTGTANYGYTFGSGTRLTVV.

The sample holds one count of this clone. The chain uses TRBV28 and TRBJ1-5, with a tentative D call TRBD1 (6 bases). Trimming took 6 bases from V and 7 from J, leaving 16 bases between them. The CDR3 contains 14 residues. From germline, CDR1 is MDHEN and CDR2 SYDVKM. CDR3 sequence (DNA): TGTGCCAGCAGGCCAGAAGGGGGGGGACAGCCCCAGCATTTT. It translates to CASRPEGGGQPQHF.

The CDR3 DNA sequence: TGTGCCAGCAGTAAGCGCTACGAGCAGTACTTC. Protein product: CASSKRYEQYF. This chain connects TRBV28 to TRBJ2-7, with D unclear. Trimming stripped 5 bases from V and 3 bases from J, with 5 bases between. Germline assignment: CDR1 MDHEN and CDR2 SYDVKM. The CDR3 runs 11 residues.

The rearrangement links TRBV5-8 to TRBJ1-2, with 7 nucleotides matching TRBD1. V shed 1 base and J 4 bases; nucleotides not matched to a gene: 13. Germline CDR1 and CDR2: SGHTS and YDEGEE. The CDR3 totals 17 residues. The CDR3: CASSLISRDSDRYGYTF. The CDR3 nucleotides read TGTGCCAGCAGCTTGATCTCCCGGGACAGCGATCGCTATGGCTACACCTTC. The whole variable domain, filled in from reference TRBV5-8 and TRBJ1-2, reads EAGVTQSPTHLIKTRGQQATLRCSPISGHTSVYWYQQALGLGLQFLLWYDEGEERNRGNFPPRFSGRQFPNYSSELNVNALELEDSALYLCASSLISRDSDRYGYTFGSGTRLTVV.

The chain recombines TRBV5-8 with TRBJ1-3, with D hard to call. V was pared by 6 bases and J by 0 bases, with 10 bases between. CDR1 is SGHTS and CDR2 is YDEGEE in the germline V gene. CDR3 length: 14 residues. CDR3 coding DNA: TGTGCCAGCATCAAGAGGGACTCTGGAAACACCATATATTTT. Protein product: CASIKRDSGNTIYF.

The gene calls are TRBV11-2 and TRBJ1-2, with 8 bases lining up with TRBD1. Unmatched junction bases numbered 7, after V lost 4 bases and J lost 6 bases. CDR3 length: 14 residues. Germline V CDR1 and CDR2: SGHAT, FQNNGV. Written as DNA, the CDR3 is TGTGCCAGCAGCTCCCGCCAGGGGGCGGATGGCTACACCTTC. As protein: CASSSRQGADGYTF.

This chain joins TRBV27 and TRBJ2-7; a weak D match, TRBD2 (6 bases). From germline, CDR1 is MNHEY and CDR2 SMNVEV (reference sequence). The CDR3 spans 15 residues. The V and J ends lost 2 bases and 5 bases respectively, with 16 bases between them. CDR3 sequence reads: CASSLRSGGMHEQYF. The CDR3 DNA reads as TGTGCCAGCAGTTTACGGTCCGGGGGAATGCACGAGCAGTACTTC.

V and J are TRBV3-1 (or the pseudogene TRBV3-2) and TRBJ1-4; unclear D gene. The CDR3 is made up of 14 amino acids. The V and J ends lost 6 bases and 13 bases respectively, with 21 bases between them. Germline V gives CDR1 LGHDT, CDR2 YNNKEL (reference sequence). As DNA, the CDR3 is TGTGCCAGCAGACAGAAGACCCCTGAGAGTGGACTGTTTTTT. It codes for CASRQKTPESGLFF.